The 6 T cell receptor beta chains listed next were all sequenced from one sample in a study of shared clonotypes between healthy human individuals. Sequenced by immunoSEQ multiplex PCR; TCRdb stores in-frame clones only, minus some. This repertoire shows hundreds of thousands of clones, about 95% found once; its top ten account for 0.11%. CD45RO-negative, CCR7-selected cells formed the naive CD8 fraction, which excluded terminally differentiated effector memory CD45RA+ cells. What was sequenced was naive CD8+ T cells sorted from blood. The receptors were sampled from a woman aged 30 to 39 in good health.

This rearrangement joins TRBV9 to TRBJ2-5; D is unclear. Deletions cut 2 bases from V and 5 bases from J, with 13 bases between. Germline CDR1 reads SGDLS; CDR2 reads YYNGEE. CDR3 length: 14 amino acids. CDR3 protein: CASSVREGRETQYF. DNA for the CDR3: TGTGCCAGCAGCGTGCGTGAAGGGCGGGAGACCCAGTACTTC.

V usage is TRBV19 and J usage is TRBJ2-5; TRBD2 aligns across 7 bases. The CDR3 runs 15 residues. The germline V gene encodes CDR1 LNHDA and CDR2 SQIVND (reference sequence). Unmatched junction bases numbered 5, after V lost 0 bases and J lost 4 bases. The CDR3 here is CASSIDAGAPETQYF. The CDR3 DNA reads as TGTGCCAGTAGTATAGATGCGGGAGCTCCAGAGACCCAGTACTTC. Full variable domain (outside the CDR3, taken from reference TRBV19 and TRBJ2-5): DGGITQSPKYLFRKEGQNVTLSCEQNLNHDAMYWYRQDPGQGLRLIYYSQIVNDFQKGDIAEGYSVSREKKESFPLTVTSAQKNPTAFYLCASSIDAGAPETQYFGPGTRLLVL.

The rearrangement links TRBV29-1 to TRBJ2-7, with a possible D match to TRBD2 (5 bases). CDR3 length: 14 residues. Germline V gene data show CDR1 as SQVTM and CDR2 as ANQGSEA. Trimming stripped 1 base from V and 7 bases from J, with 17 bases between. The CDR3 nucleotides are TGCAGCGTTGAAGGTGGAGGATCCCTCATAGAGCAGTACTTC. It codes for CSVEGGGSLIEQYF.

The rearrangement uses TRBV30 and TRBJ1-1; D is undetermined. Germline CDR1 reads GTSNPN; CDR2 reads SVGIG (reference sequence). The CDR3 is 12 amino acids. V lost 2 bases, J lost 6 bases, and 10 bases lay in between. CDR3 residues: CAWSWVPAEAFF. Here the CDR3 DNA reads TGTGCCTGGAGTTGGGTGCCGGCTGAAGCTTTCTTT.

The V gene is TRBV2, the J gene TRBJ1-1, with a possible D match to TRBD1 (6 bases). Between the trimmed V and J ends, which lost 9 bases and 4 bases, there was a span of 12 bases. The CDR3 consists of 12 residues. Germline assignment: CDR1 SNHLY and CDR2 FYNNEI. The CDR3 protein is CASWGRVTEAFF. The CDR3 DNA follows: TGTGCCAGTTGGGGGCGCGTCACTGAAGCTTTCTTT.

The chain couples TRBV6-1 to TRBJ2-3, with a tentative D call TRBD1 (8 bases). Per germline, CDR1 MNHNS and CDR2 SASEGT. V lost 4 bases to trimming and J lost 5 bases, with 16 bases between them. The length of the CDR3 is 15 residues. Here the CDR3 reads CASSAEYRGGDTQYF. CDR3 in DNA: TGTGCCAGCAGTGCTGAATACAGGGGGGGAGATACGCAGTATTTT.